The rows below give T cell receptor beta chains drawn from one sample of a study of blood T cell repertoires in COVID-19. The repertoire was sequenced with immunoSEQ multiplex PCR; TCRdb's copy has only in-frame clones and lacks some. The repertoire has some 200,000 clones, about 88% of them found once; the top ten carry approximately 14%. Material for sequencing was peripheral blood. The origin of the receptors is a man aged 25 to 40 with active or convalescent COVID-19. Both conserved end residues are part of each CDR3. Each record gives: D gene, CDR3 length, clone size, V gene, J gene, CDR3 protein, CDR3 DNA. D genes are given only for firm matches. Clone size, where shown, is once, few, many, or a class for clones that have expanded.

NA,13,NA,TRBV5-1,TRBJ2-7,CASSNLGGGEQYF,TGCGCCAGCAGCAACCTCGGAGGTGGGGAGCAGTACTTC
NA,11,NA,TRBV6-5,TRBJ2-4,CASRGEDIQYF,TGTGCCAGCAGAGGGGAGGACATTCAGTACTTC
TRBD2,14,NA,TRBV25-1,TRBJ2-1,CASRGAGVDNEQFF,TGTGCCAGCAGGGGCGCGGGAGTTGACAATGAGCAGTTCTTC
TRBD2,15,once,TRBV28,TRBJ2-1,CASSLRGGTYNEQFF,TGTGCCAGCAGCTTACGGGGGGGTACCTACAATGAGCAGTTCTTC
TRBD1,14,NA,TRBV5-4,TRBJ1-6,CATGTGWGNSPLHF,TGTGCCACCGGGACAGGGTGGGGTAATTCACCCCTCCACTTT
TRBD2,14,NA,TRBV7-7,TRBJ2-1,CASSLTSGGIEQFF,TGTGCTAGCAGCTTAACTAGCGGGGGGATTGAGCAGTTCTTC
TRBD1,14,NA,TRBV30,TRBJ2-7,CAWSKDRAPYEQYF,TGTGCCTGGAGTAAGGACAGGGCCCCCTACGAGCAGTACTTC
NA,12,few,TRBV24-1,TRBJ1-2,CATSDPLAGYTF,TGTGCCACCAGTGATCCGCTGGCTGGCTACACCTTC
NA,11,NA,TRBV28,TRBJ1-5,CASTTGSRTDF,TGTGCCAGCACCACCGGGTCGCGAACGGATTTT
NA,14,NA,TRBV14,TRBJ1-1,CASSPQPGSTEAFF,TGTGCCAGCAGCCCCCAACCGGGGAGCACTGAAGCTTTCTTT
TRBD1,14,NA,TRBV6-4,TRBJ1-1,CASSSGTENTEAFF,TGTGCCAGCAGTTCCGGGACAGAGAACACTGAAGCTTTCTTT
NA,17,NA,TRBV6-2/TRBV6-3,TRBJ2-5,CASSQTSTSMVQETQYF,TGTGCCAGCAGCCAGACTTCGACTAGTATGGTGCAAGAGACCCAGTACTTC
NA,12,NA,TRBV14,TRBJ2-3,CASSQEGYTQYF,TGTGCCAGCAGCCAAGAGGGCTATACGCAGTATTTT
NA,12,NA,TRBV5-8,TRBJ1-5,CASSFRDQPQHF,TGTGCCAGCAGCTTCCGGGATCAGCCCCAGCATTTT
TRBD1,15,NA,TRBV15,TRBJ2-3,CATSSTGFNTDTQYF,TGTGCCACCAGCTCGACAGGGTTTAACACAGATACGCAGTATTTT
NA,15,NA,TRBV6-1,TRBJ1-6,CASSEAERGNSPLHF,TGTGCCAGCAGTGAAGCGGAAAGGGGAAATTCACCCCTCCACTTT
TRBD1,16,NA,TRBV24-1,TRBJ2-5,CATSDVATGGKKTQYF,TGTGCCACCAGTGATGTGGCCACAGGGGGGAAAAAGACCCAGTACTTC
NA,16,NA,TRBV6-1,TRBJ1-3,CASSVMGANSGNTIYF,TGTGCCAGCAGTGTTATGGGGGCGAACTCTGGAAACACCATATATTTT
NA,15,NA,TRBV7-2,TRBJ1-1,CASSYTQGVGTEAFF,TGTGCCAGCAGCTATACCCAGGGTGTCGGCACTGAAGCTTTCTTT
NA,14,once,TRBV6-2/TRBV6-3,TRBJ2-1,CASSSAGGYNEQFF,TGTGCCAGCAGCTCCGCCGGCGGGTACAATGAGCAGTTCTTC
TRBD1,19,NA,TRBV7-9,TRBJ2-1,CASSPRPGQAVQSFGEQFF,TGTGCCAGCAGCCCCCGTCCGGGACAGGCAGTCCAGAGCTTCGGTGAGCAGTTCTTC
TRBD2,17,NA,TRBV7-8,TRBJ2-1,CASSLGGSGDSYNEQFF,TGTGCCAGCAGCTTAGGGGGCAGCGGGGACTCCTACAATGAGCAGTTCTTC
NA,20,NA,TRBV27,TRBJ1-6,CASSLSMTDTWGGGRSPLHF,TGTGCCAGCAGTTTATCAATGACAGACACATGGGGCGGAGGGCGCTCACCCCTCCACTTT
TRBD1,15,NA,TRBV4-1,TRBJ1-3,CASSQGTGGPNTIYF,TGCGCCAGCAGCCAGGGTACAGGGGGCCCAAACACCATATATTTT
NA,13,NA,TRBV12-3/TRBV12-4,TRBJ1-1,CASSATGTTEAFF,TGTGCCAGCAGTGCCACAGGGACCACTGAAGCTTTCTTT
NA,13,NA,TRBV6-6,TRBJ1-1,CASSEAGSIEAFF,TGTGCCAGCAGTGAGGCAGGGTCAATTGAAGCTTTCTTT
TRBD1,14,few,TRBV5-4,TRBJ2-7,CASRRQGQTYEQYF,TGTGCCAGCAGAAGACAGGGGCAGACCTACGAGCAGTACTTC
NA,17,NA,TRBV5-1,TRBJ2-3,CASSSSLLAGSTDTQYF,TGCGCCAGCAGCTCCTCCCTACTAGCCGGAAGCACAGATACGCAGTATTTT
TRBD2,15,NA,TRBV3-1/TRBV3-2,TRBJ2-3,CASSQERGFGDTQYF,TGTGCCAGCAGCCAAGAGCGGGGGTTCGGAGATACGCAGTATTTT
NA,14,once,TRBV4-3,TRBJ2-1,CASRPNSRDNEQFF,TGCGCCAGCAGACCGAACTCGCGGGACAATGAGCAGTTCTTC
NA,12,NA,TRBV30,TRBJ1-2,CAWKQHSYGYTF,TGTGCCTGGAAGCAGCACAGCTATGGCTACACCTTC
TRBD2,18,NA,TRBV7-9,TRBJ2-2,CASSSLGAGGRRTGELFF,TGTGCCAGCAGCTCCCTCGGAGCGGGAGGGCGTCGCACCGGGGAGCTGTTTTTT
TRBD2,15,NA,TRBV27,TRBJ2-7,CASGQLAGNDYEQYF,TGTGCCAGCGGGCAGCTAGCGGGGAACGACTACGAGCAGTACTTC
NA,15,NA,TRBV7-2,TRBJ2-1,CASSPGRGLKIEQFF,TGTGCCAGCAGCCCCGGCCGGGGGTTAAAGATTGAGCAGTTCTTC
TRBD2,15,NA,TRBV3-1/TRBV3-2,TRBJ2-3,CASSLQRGVIDTQYF,TGTGCCAGCAGCCTGCAGCGGGGGGTAATAGATACGCAGTATTTT
NA,14,NA,TRBV27,TRBJ1-1,CASSLRGANTEAFF,TGTGCCAGCAGTTTACGGGGGGCGAACACTGAAGCTTTCTTT
NA,14,NA,TRBV10-2,TRBJ2-7,CASSESPDTYEQYF,TGCGCCAGCAGTGAGTCGCCAGATACCTACGAGCAGTACTTC
NA,17,NA,TRBV6-1,TRBJ1-1,CASSAGQGSSMNTEAFF,TGTGCCAGCAGTGCGGGCCAGGGGTCTAGTATGAACACTGAAGCTTTCTTT
NA,14,NA,TRBV6-1,TRBJ2-3,CASSEGYGTDTQYF,TGTGCCAGCAGTGAAGGGTACGGTACAGATACGCAGTATTTT
TRBD2,15,NA,TRBV28,TRBJ2-3,CASSLPAGNTDTQYF,TGTGCCAGCAGCCTCCCAGCGGGAAACACAGATACGCAGTATTTT
NA,14,NA,TRBV29-1,TRBJ2-7,CSVEETRSSYEQYF,TGCAGCGTTGAAGAGACGAGGAGCTCCTACGAGCAGTACTTC
TRBD1,15,NA,TRBV7-2,TRBJ2-3,CASSQTGGEADTQYF,TGTGCCAGCAGCCAGACAGGGGGCGAGGCAGATACGCAGTATTTT
TRBD2,16,NA,TRBV6-4,TRBJ2-3,CASSEVSGGDTDTQYF,TGTGCCAGCAGTGAGGTCAGCGGGGGGGACACAGATACGCAGTATTTT
TRBD2,17,NA,TRBV7-3,TRBJ2-2,CASSLTLAGVNTGELFF,TGTGCCAGCAGCTTAACCCTAGCGGGGGTTAACACCGGGGAGCTGTTTTTT
TRBD1,14,NA,TRBV19,TRBJ1-4,CASRRGQRWEKLFF,TGTGCCAGCCGCCGGGGACAGAGGTGGGAAAAACTGTTTTTT
TRBD1,17,NA,TRBV19,TRBJ1-3,CASSTPTGASTGNTIYF,TGTGCCAGTAGCACGCCGACAGGGGCTTCAACTGGAAACACCATATATTTT